The entry below gives a single T cell receptor beta chain sequence along with its context. Its target is not known. This record comes from a study of cytomegalovirus exposure and HLA in healthy donors. General study points: 87-base-pair reads could not separate some V segments, including TRBV6-2 and TRBV6-3. Cytomegalovirus association was listed for 164 TCR beta chains. Later on, a genetic analysis was performed. It linked a missense variant in DCLRE1C with V- and J-gene trimming of TCR beta.

60 Vbeta and 13 Jbeta primers were used in PCR. Some clones are missing from TCRdb's copy, which holds only in-frame ones; the method was immunoSEQ multiplex PCR. The sample records around 160,000 clones, roughly 79% being singletons. The germline V and J ends were trimmed by 4 bases and 7 bases, with 11 bases remaining between them. The CDR3 loop spans 12 amino acids. Germline lookup yields CDR1 KGHSH and CDR2 LQKENI. The clonotype comes from a middle-aged woman in good health and CMV-seropositive. This chain uses TRBV18 with TRBJ2-7, with D perhaps matching TRBD1 (5 bases). Input material: PBMCs. The CDR3 bases are TGTGCCAGCTCACACGACAGTGGGGAGCAGTACTTC. Translation gives CASSHDSGEQYF. Full variable domain (missing parts from reference TRBV18 and TRBJ2-7): NAGVMQNPRHLVRRRGQEARLRCSPMKGHSHVYWYRQLPEEGLKFMVYLQKENIIDESGMPKERFSAEFPKEGPSILRIQQVVRGDSAAYFCASSHDSGEQYFGPGTRLTVT.